A selection of T cell receptor beta chains follows, all from one sample in a study of blood T cell repertoires in COVID-19. Profiled with immunoSEQ multiplex PCR; TCRdb holds only in-frame clones, not every one. This sample has tens of thousands of clones, with over 75% found just once. Source material: peripheral blood. These receptors all come from a woman aged 55-70 years with acute or convalescent COVID-19. Both conserved end residues are part of each CDR3. The D gene is left open where the match is weak.

j_gene | d_gene | v_gene | CDR3aa | CDR3nt
TRBJ2-3 | TRBD1 | TRBV7-2 | CASSLTADRISTDTQYF | TGTGCCAGCAGCCTGACCGCGGACAGGATTAGCACAGATACGCAGTATTTT
TRBJ2-4 | TRBD2 | TRBV5-6 | CASSREAGFLAKNIQYF | TGTGCCAGCAGCCGGGAGGCAGGATTTCTAGCCAAAAACATTCAGTACTTC
TRBJ2-5 | TRBD1 | TRBV5-6 | CASSPGQQETQYF | TGTGCCAGCAGCCCGGGACAGCAAGAGACCCAGTACTTC
TRBJ2-1 | NA | TRBV30 | CAWSGRGEQFF | TGTGCCTGGAGCGGGAGAGGGGAGCAGTTCTTC
TRBJ1-2 | NA | TRBV25-1 | CASRGDTYYGYTF | TGTGCCAGCAGAGGGGACACCTACTATGGCTACACCTTC
TRBJ1-1 | TRBD1 | TRBV19 | CASSIFRTGEGAFF | TGTGCCAGTAGTATATTCCGGACAGGGGAGGGGGCTTTCTTT
TRBJ1-4 | NA | TRBV28 | CASTGGYREKLFF | TGTGCCAGCACCGGAGGTTATAGAGAAAAACTGTTTTTT
TRBJ2-1 | TRBD1 | TRBV19 | CASSSDRQGNYNEQFF | TGTGCCAGTAGTTCAGACCGACAGGGTAACTACAATGAGCAGTTCTTC
TRBJ2-1 | NA | TRBV5-6 | CASTPDPGRNEQFF | TGTGCCAGCACTCCTGACCCAGGAAGGAATGAGCAGTTCTTC
TRBJ2-3 | TRBD2 | TRBV28 | CASSPRLAGVLHTQYF | TGTGCCAGCAGTCCGCGACTAGCCGGTGTGTTACATACGCAGTATTTT
TRBJ2-1 | TRBD2 | TRBV7-9 | CASSFQGLAHEQFF | TGTGCCAGCAGCTTCCAAGGACTAGCACATGAGCAGTTCTTC
TRBJ1-2 | NA | TRBV28 | CASMRGANYGYTF | TGTGCCAGCATGCGGGGGGCGAACTATGGCTACACCTTC
TRBJ2-5 | TRBD2 | TRBV5-1 | CASSPAPLAGAQETQYF | TGCGCCAGCAGCCCAGCCCCGTTAGCGGGGGCACAAGAGACCCAGTACTTC
TRBJ1-2 | TRBD1 | TRBV27 | CASGQGNGYTF | TGTGCCAGTGGACAGGGTAATGGCTACACCTTC
TRBJ1-2 | TRBD1 | TRBV29-1 | CSVQTGVGYTF | TGCAGCGTGCAAACAGGGGTTGGCTACACCTTC
TRBJ1-2 | NA | TRBV6-2/TRBV6-3 | CASNPGQRYGYTF | TGTGCCAGCAACCCGGGGCAGAGATATGGCTACACCTTC
TRBJ1-1 | TRBD1 | TRBV28 | CASSVGGSVTEAFF | TGTGCCAGCAGCGTAGGGGGCTCTGTCACTGAAGCTTTCTTT
TRBJ1-6 | NA | TRBV2 | CASSEGQLSPLHF | TGTGCCAGCAGTGAGGGACAATTATCACCCCTCCACTTT
TRBJ2-1 | NA | TRBV2 | CATKAGPGTYNEQFF | TGTGCCACTAAGGCGGGCCCCGGGACCTACAATGAGCAGTTCTTC
TRBJ2-2 | NA | TRBV19 | CASSDLNTGELFF | TGTGCCAGTAGCGACTTGAACACCGGGGAGCTGTTTTTT
TRBJ2-1 | NA | TRBV3-1/TRBV3-2 | CASSQLTGGEQFF | TGTGCCAGCAGCCAACTGACAGGCGGTGAGCAGTTCTTC
TRBJ2-3 | TRBD2 | TRBV7-3 | CASSRAGGLTDTQYF | TGTGCCAGCAGCCGAGCGGGAGGGCTCACAGATACGCAGTATTTT
TRBJ1-1 | NA | TRBV6-5 | CASSYGLTGGNTEAFF | TGTGCCAGCAGTTACGGATTGACGGGAGGGAACACTGAAGCTTTCTTT
TRBJ1-6 | TRBD1 | TRBV5-1 | CASSLDRGGSPLHF | TGCGCCAGCAGCTTGGACAGGGGGGGGTCACCCCTCCACTTT
TRBJ2-1 | TRBD2 | TRBV27 | CASRNFGLGLAGNYNEQFF | TGTGCCAGCAGAAATTTCGGCCTTGGACTAGCGGGAAACTACAATGAGCAGTTCTTC
TRBJ2-5 | NA | TRBV7-8 | CASSSWTGETQYF | TGTGCCAGCAGCTCCTGGACTGGGGAGACCCAGTACTTC
TRBJ1-1 | NA | TRBV6-2/TRBV6-3 | CASSYSEGAEAFF | TGTGCCAGCAGTTACTCCGAGGGTGCTGAAGCTTTCTTT
TRBJ1-5 | TRBD1 | TRBV28 | CASSIPTGTGNQPQHF | TGTGCCAGCAGTATCCCGACAGGGACGGGCAATCAGCCCCAGCATTTT
TRBJ2-1 | NA | TRBV23-1 | CAGGRGQCPYNEQFF | TGCGCCGGCGGTCGGGGCCAATGCCCCTACAATGAGCAGTTCTTC